One and the same sample provided the 30 T cell receptor beta chains below, sequenced in a study of blood T cell repertoires in COVID-19. Sequenced by immunoSEQ multiplex PCR; TCRdb stores in-frame clones only, minus some. Of approximately 460,000 clones in the sample, approximately 92% were seen once. The material sequenced was peripheral blood. The source is a man younger than 35 with COVID-19, enrolled during active disease.

The V and J genes are TRBV11-3 and TRBJ2-7, with 7 bases lining up with TRBD1. Germline V gives CDR1 SGHNT, CDR2 YENEEA. Unmatched junction bases numbered 6, after V lost 5 bases and J lost 2 bases. This CDR3 region has 14 residues. The CDR3 region is CASSHGTATYEQYF. The CDR3 region has the DNA TGTGCCAGCAGCCACGGGACAGCCACCTACGAGCAGTACTTC.

The chain employs TRBV6-5 and TRBJ2-2; 9 nucleotides align to TRBD1. CDR1 and CDR2 (germline): MNHEY, SVGAGI. Trimming took 6 bases from V and 4 from J; bases not matched to a gene: 6. The CDR3 totals 15 residues. The CDR3 loop is CASRVQGALTGELFF. The DNA for the CDR3 is TGTGCCAGCAGAGTACAGGGGGCCCTCACCGGGGAGCTGTTTTTT.

The sample holds one count of this clone. CDR3: CASSLGGTSSYNEQFF. In nucleotides, the CDR3 is TGCGCCAGCAGCTTGGGGGGTACTAGCTCCTACAATGAGCAGTTCTTC. The gene calls are TRBV5-1 and TRBJ2-1; a possible D gene is TRBD2 (5 bases). The CDR3 is 16 residues long. Trimming took 0 bases from V and 0 from J, leaving 10 bases between them. Per the germline V gene, CDR1 is SGHRS and CDR2 is YFSETQ.

The rearrangement links TRBV3-1 (or the pseudogene TRBV3-2) to TRBJ2-1; 10 bases align to TRBD2. With V trimmed by 4 bases and J by 2 bases, 14 bases remained unmatched. Germline CDR1 reads LGHDT; CDR2 reads YNNKEL (reference sequence). The CDR3 has 19 amino acids. The CDR3 DNA reads as TGTGCCAGCAGCCCCGTCATTAGGTCCAGCGGGGGGGCCTACAATGAGCAGTTCTTC. Protein sequence: CASSPVIRSSGGAYNEQFF.

The chain links TRBV11-2 to TRBJ2-3, with 13 bases lining up with TRBD2. CDR1 and CDR2 (germline): SGHAT, FQNNGV. The length of the CDR3 is 17 residues. Germline trimming cut 3 bases from V and 0 bases from J; bases unmatched to any gene: 3. CDR3 protein: CASSLGTSGESTDTQYF. CDR3 bases: TGTGCCAGCAGCTTGGGGACTAGCGGGGAGAGCACAGATACGCAGTATTTT. Full variable domain (remainder filled in from reference TRBV11-2 and TRBJ2-3): EAGVAQSPRYKIIEKRQSVAFWCNPISGHATLYWYQQILGQGPKLLIQFQNNGVVDDSQLPKDRFSAERLKGVDSTLKIQPAKLEDSAVYLCASSLGTSGESTDTQYFGPGTRLTVL.

J is TRBJ2-1 and V is TRBV12-5; 10 nucleotides agree with TRBD2. Germline V lookup: CDR1 LGHNT, CDR2 FRNRAP. Trimming cost V 2 bases and J 6 bases; bases outside gene matches: 4. The CDR3 is 15 amino acids. The CDR3 reads CASGLLLAGVNEQFF. The CDR3 DNA reads as TGTGCTAGTGGTTTGCTCCTAGCGGGAGTCAATGAGCAGTTCTTC. Using reference TRBV12-5 and TRBJ2-1 for the parts outside the CDR3, the full variable domain is DARVTQTPRHKVTEMGQEVTMRCQPILGHNTVFWYRQTMMQGLELLAYFRNRAPLDDSGMPKDRFSAEMPDATLATLKIQPSEPRDSAVYFCASGLLLAGVNEQFFGPGTRLTVL.

V usage is TRBV7-8 and J usage is TRBJ1-3, with no clear D. This CDR3 spans 16 amino acids. Trimming shortened V by 1 base and J by 0 bases, and 10 bases separated the two germline ends. The germline gives CDR1 SGHVS, CDR2 FQNEAQ. The CDR3 protein is CASSLGGFHSGNTIYF. For the CDR3, the DNA is TGTGCCAGCAGCTTAGGAGGATTCCACTCTGGAAACACCATATATTTT.

This CDR3 reads CASSQDRGGGYTF. The CDR3 region has the DNA TGCGCCAGCAGCCAAGATCGGGGAGGAGGCTACACCTTC. The rearrangement joins TRBV4-1 to TRBJ1-2, with D unresolved. Germline-derived CDR1 and CDR2 are MGHRA and YSYEKL. The CDR3 has 13 residues. Trimming cost V 0 bases and J 8 bases, with 10 bases left between them.

V is TRBV18 and J is TRBJ2-7; the D is unclear. The V and J ends lost 2 bases and 1 base respectively, with 9 bases between them. The germline V gene encodes CDR1 KGHSH and CDR2 LQKENI. CDR3 length: 14 residues. The CDR3 DNA follows: TGTGCCAGCTCACCAAGACTGATATCCTACGAGCAGTACTTC. Translated, it gives CASSPRLISYEQYF. The full variable domain, its missing parts supplied by reference TRBV18 and TRBJ2-7, is NAGVMQNPRHLVRRRGQEARLRCSPMKGHSHVYWYRQLPEEGLKFMVYLQKENIIDESGMPKERFSAEFPKEGPSILRIQQVVRGDSAAYFCASSPRLISYEQYFGPGTRLTVT.

In its sample, this clone was seen a few times. The chain couples TRBV2 to TRBJ2-1, with 10 bases aligning to TRBD1. Germline V lookup: CDR1 SNHLY, CDR2 FYNNEI. This CDR3 has 13 residues. J was trimmed by 6 bases and V by 8 bases; bases with no gene match: 4. The CDR3 here is CASARDRGNEQFF. In nucleotides, the CDR3 is TGTGCCAGCGCGCGGGACAGGGGCAATGAGCAGTTCTTC.

This clone occurred once. This chain links TRBV12-3 or TRBV12-4 with TRBJ2-3; D might be TRBD2 (6 bases). V was cut by 5 bases and J by 5 bases, with 11 bases left in between. The CDR3 is 13 residues long. CDR3 region: CASSGAGQDTQYF. The CDR3 DNA is TGTGCCAGCAGTGGGGCGGGGCAAGATACGCAGTATTTT.

The rearrangement uses TRBV3-1 (or the pseudogene TRBV3-2) and TRBJ1-1; D is ambiguous. Germline loops: CDR1 LGHDT, CDR2 YNNKEL (reference sequence). The CDR3 contains 14 residues. V was pared by 2 bases and J by 0 bases, with 7 bases between. The CDR3 DNA follows: TGTGCCAGCAGCCAACGACTTTTGAACACTGAAGCTTTCTTT. It yields the protein CASSQRLLNTEAFF.

The rearrangement uses TRBV19 and TRBJ2-7; no firm D call. The V and J ends lost 5 bases and 3 bases respectively, with 5 bases between them. Germline lookup yields CDR1 LNHDA and CDR2 SQIVND (reference sequence). This CDR3 region has 11 residues. The CDR3 coding sequence is TGTGCCAGTAGTCGGGTCTACGAGCAGTACTTC. It specifies CASSRVYEQYF.

For the CDR3, the DNA is TGTGCCAGTAGTGACAGGGTGGGGACTGAAGCTTTCTTT. Translating gives CASSDRVGTEAFF. The rearrangement links TRBV19 to TRBJ1-1, with 7 bases fitting TRBD1. The V gene end was trimmed by 5 bases and the J gene end by 5 bases; junction bases not matched to a gene: 5. Germline-derived CDR1 and CDR2 are LNHDA and SQIVND (reference sequence). The CDR3 consists of 13 residues.

The chain recombines TRBV6-5 with TRBJ2-1; 7 positions match TRBD2. Germline CDR1 reads MNHEY; CDR2 reads SVGAGI. The CDR3 is 14 amino acids. The J segment lost 7 bases and the V segment lost 0 bases, leaving 3 bases of the junction unmatched. The CDR3 is CASSYSLAANEQFF. The DNA of the CDR3 is TGTGCCAGCAGTTACTCCCTAGCGGCGAATGAGCAGTTCTTC.

In this sample, this clone turned up once. J is TRBJ2-5 and V is TRBV15; 11 bases fit TRBD2. The CDR3 is made up of 17 amino acids. Germline V CDR1 and CDR2: LNHNV, YYDKDF (reference sequence). With V trimmed by 3 bases and J by 3 bases, 9 bases remained unmatched. CDR3 sequence (DNA): TGTGCCACCAGCAGGATGATCCGTAGCGGGGGGGAAGAGACCCAGTACTTC. It encodes CATSRMIRSGGEETQYF.

V gene TRBV7-9 combines with J gene TRBJ1-2; D unresolved. CDR3 length equals 12 residues. Germline CDR1 SEHNR, CDR2 FQNEAQ (reference sequence). Trimming pared 5 bases from V and 7 bases from J, leaving 11 bases between. Here the CDR3 DNA reads TGTGCCAGCAGCCCAAAACCGGGTGGCTACACCTTC. Its translation is CASSPKPGGYTF. Based on the CDR3 plus reference TRBV7-9 and TRBJ1-2, the full variable domain is DTGVSQNPRHKITKRGQNVTFRCDPISEHNRLYWYRQTLGQGPEFLTYFQNEAQLEKSRLLSDRFSAERPKGSFSTLEIQRTEQGDSAMYLCASSPKPGGYTFGSGTRLTVV.

The genes are TRBV3-1 (or the pseudogene TRBV3-2) and TRBJ2-7; D might be TRBD1 (6 bases). The length of the CDR3 is 18 residues. Trimming pared 1 base from V and 3 bases from J, leaving 22 bases between. Germline CDR1 reads LGHDT; CDR2 reads YNNKEL (reference sequence). CDR3 coding DNA: TGTGCCAGCAGCCAAGGTCAAGGGACACTCGACTTTAACTACGAGCAGTACTTC. This translates into CASSQGQGTLDFNYEQYF.

The CDR3 region has the DNA TGTGCCAGTAGTCCCGACAGGGGGACCACTGAAGCTTTCTTT. This codes for CASSPDRGTTEAFF. The chain carries TRBV19 and TRBJ1-1; 9 bases align to TRBD1. J lost 4 bases, V lost 5 bases, and 5 bases had no gene match. CDR3 length: 14 amino acids. Germline V gene sequence: CDR1 LNHDA, CDR2 SQIVND (reference sequence). The full variable domain, with the rest looked up from reference TRBV19 and TRBJ1-1, is DGGITQSPKYLFRKEGQNVTLSCEQNLNHDAMYWYRQDPGQGLRLIYYSQIVNDFQKGDIAEGYSVSREKKESFPLTVTSAQKNPTAFYLCASSPDRGTTEAFFGQGTRLTVV.

The chain uses TRBV11-2 and TRBJ2-1; 8 nucleotides line up with TRBD1. J was trimmed by 7 bases and V by 4 bases; bases with no gene match: 6. The germline V gene encodes CDR1 SGHAT and CDR2 FQNNGV. The CDR3 covers 14 residues. CDR3 in amino acids: CASSSDRVRNEQFF. Here the CDR3 DNA reads TGTGCCAGCAGCTCGGACAGGGTCAGAAATGAGCAGTTCTTC.

This chain links TRBV11-2 with TRBJ1-2, with TRBD1 as a possible D gene (5 bases). V gave up 1 base and J gave up 0 bases, with 12 bases separating them. The germline gives CDR1 SGHAT, CDR2 FQNNGV. This CDR3 is built from 16 residues. In nucleotides, the CDR3 is TGTGCCAGCAGCTTAGGGGGCAGCTCAGCTAACTATGGCTACACCTTC. It translates to CASSLGGSSANYGYTF.

The sample holds one count of this clone. V is TRBV6-1 and J is TRBJ2-2; TRBD1 agrees at 7 bases. J was trimmed by 4 bases and V by 4 bases; bases with no gene match: 15. Germline V lookup: CDR1 MNHNS, CDR2 SASEGT. This CDR3 has 18 amino acids. The CDR3 coding sequence is TGTGCCAGCAGTGTCGACAGGGTAAGGGGAAGTACCACCGGGGAGCTGTTTTTT. Translated: CASSVDRVRGSTTGELFF.

V gene TRBV7-9 combines with J gene TRBJ1-1, with D unresolved. V dropped 4 bases and J dropped 11 bases, with 14 bases sitting between them. Per germline, CDR1 SEHNR and CDR2 FQNEAQ (reference sequence). The CDR3 extends over 12 amino acids. The chain's CDR3 is CASSSNRVRAFF. The CDR3 DNA reads TGTGCCAGCAGCTCTAACAGAGTTAGGGCTTTCTTT.

The V gene is TRBV9, the J gene TRBJ1-2, with D perhaps matching TRBD1 (5 bases). V gave up 0 bases and J gave up 5 bases, with 8 bases separating them. This CDR3 comprises 13 residues. Germline values: CDR1 SGDLS, CDR2 YYNGEE. CDR3 DNA: TGTGCCAGCAGCGTAGCCCAGGGTTATGGCTACACCTTC. Its protein is CASSVAQGYGYTF. Variable domain in full (rest from reference TRBV9 and TRBJ1-2): DSGVTQTPKHLITATGQRVTLRCSPRSGDLSVYWYQQSLDQGLQFLIQYYNGEERAKGNILERFSAQQFPDLHSELNLSSLELGDSALYFCASSVAQGYGYTFGSGTRLTVV.

The chain is built from TRBV5-1 and TRBJ2-1; 13 nucleotides line up with TRBD2. Per the germline V gene, CDR1 is SGHRS and CDR2 is YFSETQ. The CDR3 has 16 residues. The junction had 7 bases not matched to a gene; V was cut back by 1 base and J by 9 bases. CDR3 bases: TGCGCCAGCAGCTTGCCAAGGACTAGCGGGAGATCTGAGCAGTTCTTC. Its translation is CASSLPRTSGRSEQFF.

This chain uses TRBV4-1 with TRBJ1-3; D gene ambiguous. There are 11 residues in the CDR3. From germline, CDR1 is MGHRA and CDR2 YSYEKL. The V end lost 1 base, the J end lost 9 bases, and 4 bases lay between the germline ends. CDR3 amino acids: CASSQGSTIYF. CDR3 DNA: TGCGCCAGCAGCCAAGGGAGCACCATATATTTT.

This clone was counted only a few times. The CDR3: CASSTRSSGANVLTF. The CDR3 DNA follows: TGTGCCAGCAGCACTCGTAGCTCTGGGGCCAACGTCCTGACTTTC. This chain connects TRBV9 to TRBJ2-6; D ambiguous. Germline V gene data show CDR1 as SGDLS and CDR2 as YYNGEE. CDR3 size: 15 residues. The V end was cut by 4 bases, the J end by 0 bases, with 8 bases between. Variable domain in full (rest from reference TRBV9 and TRBJ2-6): DSGVTQTPKHLITATGQRVTLRCSPRSGDLSVYWYQQSLDQGLQFLIQYYNGEERAKGNILERFSAQQFPDLHSELNLSSLELGDSALYFCASSTRSSGANVLTFGAGSRLTVL.

The chain's CDR3 is CASSDRYYGYTF. The DNA for the CDR3 is TGTGCCAGCAGCGACAGGTACTATGGCTACACCTTC. V usage is TRBV11-3 and J usage is TRBJ1-2, with D tentatively TRBD1 (6 bases). The CDR3 extends over 12 amino acids. CDR1 and CDR2 from the germline V gene are SGHNT and YENEEA. The germline V and J ends were trimmed by 5 bases and 3 bases, with 7 bases remaining between them.

The CDR3 DNA follows: TGCAGCGTTGGTCTCGGGACAGGGGATGAAAAACTGTTTTTT. Its protein product is CSVGLGTGDEKLFF. V is TRBV29-1 and J is TRBJ1-4; TRBD1 matches at 10 bases. Germline V gives CDR1 SQVTM, CDR2 ANQGSEA. The CDR3 contains 14 residues. Trimming at V came to 4 bases and at J to 6 bases, leaving 5 bases not matched to a gene.

The V call is TRBV18, the J call TRBJ1-2, with 7 bases identical to TRBD1. This CDR3 comprises 14 residues. V was clipped by 2 bases and J by 6 bases; unmatched bases: 6. CDR1 is KGHSH, CDR2 LQKENI, per germline. CDR3 amino acids: CASSPFGTADGYTF. For the CDR3, the DNA is TGTGCCAGCTCACCATTCGGGACAGCCGATGGCTACACCTTC.